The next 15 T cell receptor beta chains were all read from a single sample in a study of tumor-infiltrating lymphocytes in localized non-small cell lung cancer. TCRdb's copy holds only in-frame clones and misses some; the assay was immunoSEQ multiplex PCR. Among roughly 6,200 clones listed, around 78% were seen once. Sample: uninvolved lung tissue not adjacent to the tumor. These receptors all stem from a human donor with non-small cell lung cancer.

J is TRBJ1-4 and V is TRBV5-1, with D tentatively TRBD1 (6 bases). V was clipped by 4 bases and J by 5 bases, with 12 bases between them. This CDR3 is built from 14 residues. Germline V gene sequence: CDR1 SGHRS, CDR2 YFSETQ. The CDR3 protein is CASSKQGMNEKLFF. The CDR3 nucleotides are TGCGCCAGCAGCAAGCAGGGGATGAATGAAAAACTGTTTTTT.

Written as DNA, the CDR3 is TGTGCCAGCAGTCCGGACACTTACGAGCAGTACTTC. Translating it yields CASSPDTYEQYF. The chain has TRBV2 and TRBJ2-7; D is perhaps TRBD1 (5 bases). The CDR3 covers 12 residues. Germline values: CDR1 SNHLY, CDR2 FYNNEI. Trimming cost V 5 bases and J 4 bases, with 9 bases left between them.

CDR3 protein: CASSLGTGPGHNEQFF. CDR3 bases: TGTGCCAGCAGCTTGGGAACAGGGCCGGGGCACAATGAGCAGTTCTTC. The chain is built from TRBV5-6 and TRBJ2-1, with D maybe TRBD1 (6 bases). V dropped 0 bases and J dropped 5 bases, with 15 bases sitting between them. This CDR3 has 16 amino acids. Per the germline V gene, CDR1 is SGHDT and CDR2 is YYEEEE.

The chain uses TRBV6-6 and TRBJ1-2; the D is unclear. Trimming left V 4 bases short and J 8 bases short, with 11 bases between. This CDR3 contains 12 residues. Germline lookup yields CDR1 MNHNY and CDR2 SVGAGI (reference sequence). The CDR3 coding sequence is TGTGCCAGCAGTTCAGGAGCTCGAGGCTACACCTTC. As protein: CASSSGARGYTF.

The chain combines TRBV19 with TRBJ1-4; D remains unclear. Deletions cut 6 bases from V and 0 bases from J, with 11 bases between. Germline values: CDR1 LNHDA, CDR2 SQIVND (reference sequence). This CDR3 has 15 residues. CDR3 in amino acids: CASSPGSTTNEKLFF. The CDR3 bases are TGTGCCAGTAGCCCCGGGAGTACAACTAATGAAAAACTGTTTTTT.

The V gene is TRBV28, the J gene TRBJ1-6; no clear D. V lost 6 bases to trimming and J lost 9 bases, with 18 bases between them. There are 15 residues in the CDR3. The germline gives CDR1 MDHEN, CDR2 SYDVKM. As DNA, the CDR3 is TGTGCCAGCAGAACCCCCCTGGTGATAACTTCACCCCTCCACTTT. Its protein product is CASRTPLVITSPLHF.

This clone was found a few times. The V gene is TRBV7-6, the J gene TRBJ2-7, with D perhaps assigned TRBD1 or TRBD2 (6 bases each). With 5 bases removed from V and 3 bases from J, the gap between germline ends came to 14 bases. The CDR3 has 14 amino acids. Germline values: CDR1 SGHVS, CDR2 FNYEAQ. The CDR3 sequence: CASSPKGGFYEQYF. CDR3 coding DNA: TGTGCCAGCAGCCCAAAGGGGGGTTTCTACGAGCAGTACTTC.

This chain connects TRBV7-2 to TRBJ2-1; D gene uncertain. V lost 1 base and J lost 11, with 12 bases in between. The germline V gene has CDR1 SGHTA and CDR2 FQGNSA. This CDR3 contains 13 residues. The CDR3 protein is CASSLVLPVQQFF. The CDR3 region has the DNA TGTGCCAGCAGCTTAGTCCTACCGGTTCAGCAGTTCTTC. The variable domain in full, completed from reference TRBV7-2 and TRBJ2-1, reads GAGVSQSPSNKVTEKGKDVELRCDPISGHTALYWYRQSLGQGLEFLIYFQGNSAPDKSGLPSDRFSAERTGGSVSTLTIQRTQQEDSAVYLCASSLVLPVQQFFGPGTRLTVL.

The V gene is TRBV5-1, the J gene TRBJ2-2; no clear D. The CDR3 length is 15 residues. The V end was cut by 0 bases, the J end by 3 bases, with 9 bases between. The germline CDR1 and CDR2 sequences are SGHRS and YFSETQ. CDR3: CASSLAWADTGELFF. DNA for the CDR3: TGCGCCAGCAGCTTGGCCTGGGCGGACACCGGGGAGCTGTTTTTT.

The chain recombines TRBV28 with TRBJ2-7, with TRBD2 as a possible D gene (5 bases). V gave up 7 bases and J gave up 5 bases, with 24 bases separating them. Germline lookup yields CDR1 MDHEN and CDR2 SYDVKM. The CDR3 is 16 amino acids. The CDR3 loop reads CASTTLLRGIFDEQYF. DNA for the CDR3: TGTGCCAGCACAACCTTATTGAGAGGGATATTTGACGAGCAGTACTTC.

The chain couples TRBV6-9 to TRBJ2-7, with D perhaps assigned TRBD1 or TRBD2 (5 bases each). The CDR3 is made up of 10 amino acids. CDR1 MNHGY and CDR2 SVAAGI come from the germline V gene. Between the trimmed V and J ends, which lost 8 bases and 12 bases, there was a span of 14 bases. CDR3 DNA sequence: TGTGCCAGCCTCATCACGGGGCTGTACTTC. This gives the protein CASLITGLYF.

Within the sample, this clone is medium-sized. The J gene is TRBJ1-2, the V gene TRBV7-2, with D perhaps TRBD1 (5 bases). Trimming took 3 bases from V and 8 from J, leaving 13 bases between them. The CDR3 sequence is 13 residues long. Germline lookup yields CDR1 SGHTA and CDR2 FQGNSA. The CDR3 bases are TGTGCCAGCAGCTTGACGGGGCCGGGCGGCTACACCTTC. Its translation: CASSLTGPGGYTF.

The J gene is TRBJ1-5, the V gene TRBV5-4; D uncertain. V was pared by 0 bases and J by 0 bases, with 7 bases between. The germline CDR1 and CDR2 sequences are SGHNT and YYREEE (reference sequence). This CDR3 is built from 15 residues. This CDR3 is CASSLEGYSNQPQHF. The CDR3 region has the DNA TGTGCCAGCAGCTTGGAAGGGTATAGCAATCAGCCCCAGCATTTT.

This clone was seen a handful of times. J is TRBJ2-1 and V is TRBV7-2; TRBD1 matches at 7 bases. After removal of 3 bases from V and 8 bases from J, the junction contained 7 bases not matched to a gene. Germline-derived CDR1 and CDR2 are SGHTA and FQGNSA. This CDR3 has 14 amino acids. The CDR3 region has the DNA TGTGCCAGCAGCTTGGACAGGTGGGCGGATGAGCAGTTCTTC. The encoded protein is CASSLDRWADEQFF.

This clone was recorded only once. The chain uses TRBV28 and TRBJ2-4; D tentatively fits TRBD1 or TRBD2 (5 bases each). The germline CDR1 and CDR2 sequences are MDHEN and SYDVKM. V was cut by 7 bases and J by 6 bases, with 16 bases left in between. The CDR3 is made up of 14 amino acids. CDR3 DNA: TGTGCCAGCACCCCGGGACCTAGGGGAAACATTCAGTACTTC. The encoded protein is CASTPGPRGNIQYF.